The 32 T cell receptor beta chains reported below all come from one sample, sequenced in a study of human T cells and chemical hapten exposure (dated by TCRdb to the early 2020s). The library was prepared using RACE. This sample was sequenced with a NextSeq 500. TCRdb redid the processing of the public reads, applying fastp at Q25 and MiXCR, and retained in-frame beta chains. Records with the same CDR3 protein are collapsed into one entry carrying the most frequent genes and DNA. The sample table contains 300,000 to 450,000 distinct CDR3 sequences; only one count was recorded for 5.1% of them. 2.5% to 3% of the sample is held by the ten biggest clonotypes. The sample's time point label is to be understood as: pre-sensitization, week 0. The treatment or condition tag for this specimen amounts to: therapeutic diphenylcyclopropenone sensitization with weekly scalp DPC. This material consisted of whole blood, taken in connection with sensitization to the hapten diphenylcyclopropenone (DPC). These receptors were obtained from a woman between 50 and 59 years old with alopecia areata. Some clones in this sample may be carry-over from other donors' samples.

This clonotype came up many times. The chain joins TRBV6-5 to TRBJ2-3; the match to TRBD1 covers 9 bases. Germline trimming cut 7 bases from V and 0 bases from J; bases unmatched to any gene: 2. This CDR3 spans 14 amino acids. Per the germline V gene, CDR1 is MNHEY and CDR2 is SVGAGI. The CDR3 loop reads CASKDRGSTDTQYF. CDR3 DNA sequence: TGTGCCAGCAAGGACAGGGGAAGCACAGATACGCAGTATTTT.

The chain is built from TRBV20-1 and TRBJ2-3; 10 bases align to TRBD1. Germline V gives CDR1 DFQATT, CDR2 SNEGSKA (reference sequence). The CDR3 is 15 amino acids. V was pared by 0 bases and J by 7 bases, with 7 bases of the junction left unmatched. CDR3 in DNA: TGCAGTGCTAGAGATATGAGGACAGGGGGGAATACGCAGTATTTT. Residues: CSARDMRTGGNTQYF.

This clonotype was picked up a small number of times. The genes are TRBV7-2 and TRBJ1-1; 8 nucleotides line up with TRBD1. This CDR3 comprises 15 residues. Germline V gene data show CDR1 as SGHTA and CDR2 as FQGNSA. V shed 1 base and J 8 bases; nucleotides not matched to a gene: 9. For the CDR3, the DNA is TGTGCCAGCAGCTTAGGGGACAGGCGGAGGGGAGAAGCTTTCTTT. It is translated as CASSLGDRRRGEAFF.

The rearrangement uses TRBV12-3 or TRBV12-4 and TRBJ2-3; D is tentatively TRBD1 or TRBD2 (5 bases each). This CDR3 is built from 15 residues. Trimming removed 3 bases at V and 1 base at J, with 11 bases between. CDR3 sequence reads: CASSFFEGRTDTQYF. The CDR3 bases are TGTGCCAGCAGTTTCTTCGAGGGGCGCACAGATACGCAGTATTTT.

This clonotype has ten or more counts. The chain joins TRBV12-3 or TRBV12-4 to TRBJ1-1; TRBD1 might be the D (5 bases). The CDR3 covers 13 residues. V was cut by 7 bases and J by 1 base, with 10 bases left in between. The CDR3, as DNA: TGTGCCAGCACCCGGGGGTGGAACACTGAAGCTTTCTTT. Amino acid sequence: CASTRGWNTEAFF.

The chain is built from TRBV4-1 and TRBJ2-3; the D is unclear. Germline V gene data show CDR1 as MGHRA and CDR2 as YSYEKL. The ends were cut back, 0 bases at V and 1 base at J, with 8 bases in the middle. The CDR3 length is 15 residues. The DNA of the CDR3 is TGCGCCAGCAGCCAAGACGTCAGTGGCACAGATACGCAGTATTTT. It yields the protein CASSQDVSGTDTQYF.

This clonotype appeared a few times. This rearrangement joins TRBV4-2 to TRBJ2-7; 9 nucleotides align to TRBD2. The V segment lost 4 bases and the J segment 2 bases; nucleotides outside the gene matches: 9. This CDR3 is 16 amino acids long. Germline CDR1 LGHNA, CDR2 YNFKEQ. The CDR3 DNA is TGTGCCAGCAGCCCCCTGGGGAGCGGGGGGACCTACGAGCAGTACTTC. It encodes CASSPLGSGGTYEQYF.

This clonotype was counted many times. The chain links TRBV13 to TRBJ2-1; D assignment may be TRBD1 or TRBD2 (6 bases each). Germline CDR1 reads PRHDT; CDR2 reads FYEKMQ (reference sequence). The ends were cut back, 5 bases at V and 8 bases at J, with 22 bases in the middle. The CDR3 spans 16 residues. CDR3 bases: TGTGCCAGCAGCCCTACTCAAACCGGGAGACAGGATGAGCAGTTCTTC. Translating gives CASSPTQTGRQDEQFF.

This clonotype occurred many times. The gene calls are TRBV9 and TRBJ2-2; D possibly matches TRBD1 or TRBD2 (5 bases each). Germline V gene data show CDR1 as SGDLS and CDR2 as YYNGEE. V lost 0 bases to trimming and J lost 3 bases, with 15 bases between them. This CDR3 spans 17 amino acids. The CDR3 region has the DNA TGTGCCAGCAGCGTAGCAACGGGGACCCACGACACCGGGGAGCTGTTTTTT. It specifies CASSVATGTHDTGELFF.

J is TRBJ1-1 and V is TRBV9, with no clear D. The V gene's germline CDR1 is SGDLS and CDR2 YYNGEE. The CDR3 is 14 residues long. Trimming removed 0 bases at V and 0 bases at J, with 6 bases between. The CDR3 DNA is TGTGCCAGCAGCGTAGGAGACCTGAACACTGAAGCTTTCTTT. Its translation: CASSVGDLNTEAFF. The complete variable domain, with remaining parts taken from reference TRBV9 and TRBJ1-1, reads DSGVTQTPKHLITATGQRVTLRCSPRSGDLSVYWYQQSLDQGLQFLIQYYNGEERAKGNILERFSAQQFPDLHSELNLSSLELGDSALYFCASSVGDLNTEAFFGQGTRLTVV.

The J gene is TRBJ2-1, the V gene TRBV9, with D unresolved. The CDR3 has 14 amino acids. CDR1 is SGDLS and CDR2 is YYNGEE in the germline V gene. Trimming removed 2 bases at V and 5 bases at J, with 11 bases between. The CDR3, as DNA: TGTGCCAGCAGCGTGGAAGCGAAGGACAATGAGCAGTTCTTC. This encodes CASSVEAKDNEQFF.

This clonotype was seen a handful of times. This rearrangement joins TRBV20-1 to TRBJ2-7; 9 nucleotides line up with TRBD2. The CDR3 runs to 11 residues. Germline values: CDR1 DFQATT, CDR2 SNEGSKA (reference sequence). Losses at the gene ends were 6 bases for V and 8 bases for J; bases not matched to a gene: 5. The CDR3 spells CSASPSGKQYF. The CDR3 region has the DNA TGCAGTGCCTCCCCTAGCGGGAAGCAGTACTTC.

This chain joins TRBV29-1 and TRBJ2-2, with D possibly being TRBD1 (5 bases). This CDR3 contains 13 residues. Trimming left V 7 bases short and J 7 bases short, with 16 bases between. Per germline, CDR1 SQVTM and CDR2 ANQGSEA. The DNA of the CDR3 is TGCAGCGCCCCGGACATTTTCCTCGGGGAGCTGTTTTTT. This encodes CSAPDIFLGELFF.

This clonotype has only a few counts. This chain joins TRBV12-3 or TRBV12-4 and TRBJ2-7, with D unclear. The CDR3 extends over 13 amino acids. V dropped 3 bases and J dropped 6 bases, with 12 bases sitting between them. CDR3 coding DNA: TGTGCCAGCAGTTTCCGGGTAGCAGGCGAGCAGTACTTC. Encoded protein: CASSFRVAGEQYF.

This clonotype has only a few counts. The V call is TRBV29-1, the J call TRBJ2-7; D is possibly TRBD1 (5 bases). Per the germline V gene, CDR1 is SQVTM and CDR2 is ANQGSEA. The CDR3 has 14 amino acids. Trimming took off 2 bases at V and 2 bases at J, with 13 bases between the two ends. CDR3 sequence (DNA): TGCAGCGTTGAACTGCCAGGGCCGACCTACGAGCAGTACTTC. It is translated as CSVELPGPTYEQYF.

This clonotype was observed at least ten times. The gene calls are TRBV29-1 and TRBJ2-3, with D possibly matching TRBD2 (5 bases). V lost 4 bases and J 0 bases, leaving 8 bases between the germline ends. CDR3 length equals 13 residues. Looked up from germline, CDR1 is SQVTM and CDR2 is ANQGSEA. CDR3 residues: CSVVRVSTDTQYF. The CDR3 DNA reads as TGCAGCGTTGTGAGGGTTAGCACAGATACGCAGTATTTT.

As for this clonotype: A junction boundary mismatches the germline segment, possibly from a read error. The CDR3 region is CASSRRGQGTQYF. CDR3 nucleotide sequence: TGTGCCAGCAGCCGTCGTGGGCAAGGGACCCAGTACTTC. The V and J genes are TRBV12-3 or TRBV12-4 and TRBJ2-5; D not certain. The CDR3 extends over 13 amino acids.

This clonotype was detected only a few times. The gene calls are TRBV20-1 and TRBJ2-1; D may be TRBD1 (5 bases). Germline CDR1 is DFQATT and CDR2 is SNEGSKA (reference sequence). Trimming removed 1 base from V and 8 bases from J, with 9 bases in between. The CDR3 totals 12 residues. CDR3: CSARVTGYEQFF. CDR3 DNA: TGCAGTGCTAGAGTAACAGGTTATGAGCAGTTCTTC.

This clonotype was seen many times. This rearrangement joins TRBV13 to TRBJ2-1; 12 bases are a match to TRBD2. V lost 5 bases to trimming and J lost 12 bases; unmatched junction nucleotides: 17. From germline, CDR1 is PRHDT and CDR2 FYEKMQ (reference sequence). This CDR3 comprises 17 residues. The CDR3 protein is CASSRPSTSGGPPGQFF. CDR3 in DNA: TGTGCCAGCAGCCGTCCCTCGACTAGCGGGGGCCCCCCTGGGCAGTTCTTC.

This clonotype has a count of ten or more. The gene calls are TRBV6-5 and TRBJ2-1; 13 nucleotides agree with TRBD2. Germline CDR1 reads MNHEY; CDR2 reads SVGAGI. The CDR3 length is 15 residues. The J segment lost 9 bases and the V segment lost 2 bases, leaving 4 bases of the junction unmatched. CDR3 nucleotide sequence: TGTGCCAGCAGTTACAAACTAGCGGGGGGGGGTGAGCAGTTCTTC. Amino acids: CASSYKLAGGGEQFF.

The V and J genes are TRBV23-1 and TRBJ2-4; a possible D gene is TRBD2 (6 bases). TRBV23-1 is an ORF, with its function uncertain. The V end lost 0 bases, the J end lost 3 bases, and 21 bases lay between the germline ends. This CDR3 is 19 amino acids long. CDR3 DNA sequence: TGCGCCAGCAGTCAATCGCCCAAGCTTAGCGGTTCGAACAAAAACATTCAGTACTTC. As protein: CASSQSPKLSGSNKNIQYF.

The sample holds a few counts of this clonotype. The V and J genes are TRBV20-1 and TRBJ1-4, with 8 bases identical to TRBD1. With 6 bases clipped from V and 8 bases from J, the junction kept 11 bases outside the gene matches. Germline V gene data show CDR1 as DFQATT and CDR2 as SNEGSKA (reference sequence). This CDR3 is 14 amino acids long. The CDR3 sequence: CSAPARTGREKLFF. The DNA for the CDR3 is TGCAGTGCCCCAGCTAGGACAGGGAGGGAAAAACTGTTTTTT.

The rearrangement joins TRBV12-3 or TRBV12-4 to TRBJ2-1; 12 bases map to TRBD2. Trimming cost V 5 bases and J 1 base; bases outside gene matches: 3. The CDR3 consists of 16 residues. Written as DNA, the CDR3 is TGTGCCAGCAGTCCTAGCGGGAGGGGATCCTACAATGAGCAGTTCTTC. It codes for CASSPSGRGSYNEQFF.

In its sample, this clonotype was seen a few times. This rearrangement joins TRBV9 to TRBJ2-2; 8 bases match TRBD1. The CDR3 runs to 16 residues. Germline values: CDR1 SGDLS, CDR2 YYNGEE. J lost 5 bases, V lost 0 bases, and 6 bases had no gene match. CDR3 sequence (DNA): TGTGCCAGCAGCGTAGAAGTACAGGGGGGAACCGGGGAGCTGTTTTTT. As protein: CASSVEVQGGTGELFF.

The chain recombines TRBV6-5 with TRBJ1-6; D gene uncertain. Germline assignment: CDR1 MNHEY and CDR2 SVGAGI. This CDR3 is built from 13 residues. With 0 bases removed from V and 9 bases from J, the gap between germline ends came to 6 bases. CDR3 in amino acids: CASSYSVVSPLHF. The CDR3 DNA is TGTGCCAGCAGTTACTCCGTGGTTTCACCCCTCCACTTT.

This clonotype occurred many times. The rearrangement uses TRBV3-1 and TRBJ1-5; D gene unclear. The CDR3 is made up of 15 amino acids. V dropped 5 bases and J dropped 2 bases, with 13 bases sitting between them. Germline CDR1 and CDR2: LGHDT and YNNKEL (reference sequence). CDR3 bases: TGTGCCAGCAGCAAGGGCCTAACGGGCAATCAGCCCCAGCATTTT. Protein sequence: CASSKGLTGNQPQHF.

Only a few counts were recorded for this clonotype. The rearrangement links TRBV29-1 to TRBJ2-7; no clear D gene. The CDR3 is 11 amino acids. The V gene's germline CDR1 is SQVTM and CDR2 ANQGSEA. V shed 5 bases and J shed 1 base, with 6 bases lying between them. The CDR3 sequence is CSVYRSYEQYF. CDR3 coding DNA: TGCAGCGTTTACAGATCCTACGAGCAGTACTTC.

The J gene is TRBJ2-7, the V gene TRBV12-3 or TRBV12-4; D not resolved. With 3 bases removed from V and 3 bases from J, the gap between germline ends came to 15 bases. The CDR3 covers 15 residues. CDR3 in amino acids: CASSFISAPGYEQYF. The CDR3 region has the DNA TGTGCCAGCAGTTTTATTAGTGCCCCCGGCTACGAGCAGTACTTC.

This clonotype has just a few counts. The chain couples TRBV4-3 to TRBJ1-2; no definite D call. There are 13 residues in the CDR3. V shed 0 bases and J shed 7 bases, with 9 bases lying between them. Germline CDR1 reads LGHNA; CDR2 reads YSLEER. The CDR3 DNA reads TGCGCCAGCAGCCAAGATACCAGTATTGGCTACACCTTC. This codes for CASSQDTSIGYTF.

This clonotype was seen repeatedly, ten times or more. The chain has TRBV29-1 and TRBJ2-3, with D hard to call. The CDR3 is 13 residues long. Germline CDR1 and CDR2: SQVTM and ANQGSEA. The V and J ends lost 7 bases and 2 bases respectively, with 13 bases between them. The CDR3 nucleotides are TGCAGCGCCCGTAGTCCTTCCACAGATACGCAGTATTTT. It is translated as CSARSPSTDTQYF.

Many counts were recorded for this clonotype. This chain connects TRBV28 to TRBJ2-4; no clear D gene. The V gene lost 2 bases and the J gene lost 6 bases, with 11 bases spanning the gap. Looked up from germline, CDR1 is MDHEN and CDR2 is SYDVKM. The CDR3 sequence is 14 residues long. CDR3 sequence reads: CASSLDWTANIQYF. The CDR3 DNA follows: TGTGCCAGCAGTTTAGACTGGACGGCAAACATTCAGTACTTC. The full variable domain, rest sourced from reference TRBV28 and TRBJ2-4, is DVKVTQSSRYLVKRTGEKVFLECVQDMDHENMFWYRQDPGLGLRLIYFSYDVKMKEKGDIPEGYSVSREKKERFSLILESASTNQTSMYLCASSLDWTANIQYFGAGTRLSVL.

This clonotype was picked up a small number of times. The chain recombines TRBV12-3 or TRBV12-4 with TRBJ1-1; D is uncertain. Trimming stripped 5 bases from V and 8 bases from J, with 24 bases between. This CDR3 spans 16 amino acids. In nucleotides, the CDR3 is TGTGCCAGCAGTCCCGCCAAGGTTTCCCTTGGGGTCGAAGCTTTCTTT. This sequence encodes CASSPAKVSLGVEAFF.